This is a list of T cell receptor beta chains from one sample in a study of blood T cell repertoires in COVID-19. The assay was immunoSEQ multiplex PCR, and TCRdb's table has in-frame clones only and misses some. Of 180,000 or so clones listed, roughly 76% were seen once; the top ten hold 8.5% to 10%. Sequenced material: peripheral blood. These receptors originate from a woman between 45 and 65 years old with active or convalescent COVID-19. Each CDR3 is given with its conserved first and last residue. Each record gives: J gene, V gene, clone size, D gene, CDR3 DNA, CDR3 protein. A D gene is named only where the DNA matches it firmly. The size of a clone is reported for some rows only, either as once, few or many, or as a class for expanded clones.

J: TRBJ2-3
V: TRBV4-2
size: NA
D: TRBD2
DNA: TGTGCCAGCAGCCTGACGACTAGCGGCACAGATACGCAGTATTTT
CDR3: CASSLTTSGTDTQYF

J: TRBJ1-4
V: TRBV28
size: NA
D: TRBD1
DNA: TGTGCCAGCAGCGGACAGGGGGTTGGTGAAAAACTGTTTTTT
CDR3: CASSGQGVGEKLFF

J: TRBJ1-2
V: TRBV7-2
size: many
D: NA
DNA: TGTGCCAGCAGCTCCCGTGCCGAGGTGAACTATGGCTACACCTTC
CDR3: CASSSRAEVNYGYTF

J: TRBJ2-3
V: TRBV5-6
size: NA
D: NA
DNA: TGTGCCAGCAGCTTGGGTGTCGGGAGATTAACAGATACGCAGTATTTT
CDR3: CASSLGVGRLTDTQYF

J: TRBJ1-1
V: TRBV5-1
size: NA
D: TRBD1
DNA: TGCGCCAGCAGCTTGGCGGCCAGCACAGGGGGCGACACTGAAGCTTTCTTT
CDR3: CASSLAASTGGDTEAFF

J: TRBJ2-5
V: TRBV12-3/TRBV12-4
size: NA
D: NA
DNA: TGTGCCAGCAGTTTATCGAGGGATGGGACCCAGTACTTC
CDR3: CASSLSRDGTQYF

J: TRBJ1-5
V: TRBV30
size: NA
D: NA
DNA: TGTGCCTGGGAAACAGGGAATAGCAATCAGCCCCAGCATTTT
CDR3: CAWETGNSNQPQHF

J: TRBJ1-1
V: TRBV5-1
size: few
D: TRBD1
DNA: TGCGCCAGCAGCTTGGCTACAGGGGGTGCGAACACTGAAGCTTTCTTT
CDR3: CASSLATGGANTEAFF

J: TRBJ2-6
V: TRBV7-2
size: NA
D: NA
DNA: TGTGCCAGCAGCTTAGCGCGAGGGTTCGGGGCCAACGTCCTGACTTTC
CDR3: CASSLARGFGANVLTF

J: TRBJ2-3
V: TRBV3-1/TRBV3-2
size: NA
D: TRBD2
DNA: TGTGCCAGCAGCCGTTCAATTAGCGGGAGAGGAACAGATACGCAGTATTTT
CDR3: CASSRSISGRGTDTQYF

J: TRBJ1-1
V: TRBV11-2
size: NA
D: NA
DNA: TGTGCCAGCAGCTTAGTATCGGGAAACACTGAAGCTTTCTTT
CDR3: CASSLVSGNTEAFF

J: TRBJ2-1
V: TRBV7-9
size: NA
D: TRBD2
DNA: TGTGCCAGCAGCTGGGAGGGATCCAATGAGCAGTTCTTC
CDR3: CASSWEGSNEQFF

J: TRBJ2-2
V: TRBV24-1
size: NA
D: NA
DNA: TGTGCCACCAGTGATACCGAGCCCACCGGGGAGCTGTTTTTT
CDR3: CATSDTEPTGELFF

J: TRBJ1-2
V: TRBV30
size: NA
D: NA
DNA: TGTGCCTGGAGTGTGGGGGGGCATGGTGGCTACACCTTC
CDR3: CAWSVGGHGGYTF

J: TRBJ2-3
V: TRBV18
size: NA
D: NA
DNA: TGTGCCAGCTCTCCGGGCCCGGTTGGGGGCCCAAACCCAGATACGCAGTATTTT
CDR3: CASSPGPVGGPNPDTQYF